The count of the clone carrying this T cell receptor beta chain is one. This sample is drawn from a study of cytomegalovirus exposure and HLA in healthy donors. Study as a whole: Earlier, 110 million or so unique TCR beta sequences were recovered from around 190 million T cells by an analysis.

PCR primers comprised 60 Vbeta and 13 Jbeta primers. As handled by the study authors: The authors later counted roughly 77 million unique TCR beta chains, around 9.9 million of them shared. The protocol was immunoSEQ multiplex PCR, while the TCRdb copy is restricted to in-frame clones and leaves out a portion. Clone size and the V and J calls come from that table; the DNA yielded D and trimming. The sample has some 150,000 clones, about 80% seen once; the top ten hold 2% to 2.5%. The length of the CDR3 is 13 residues. Trimming removed 3 bases from V and 6 bases from J; junction bases left unmatched: 4. Germline V gives CDR1 SGHNT, CDR2 YYREEE (reference sequence).

The V and J genes are TRBV5-4 and TRBJ2-3; 7 positions agree with TRBD2. The source is a woman in her thirties in good health and CMV-seropositive. The sample comprised PBMCs. CDR3 amino acids: CASSYSLADTQYF. CDR3 DNA sequence: TGTGCCAGCAGCTATTCACTAGCGGATACGCAGTATTTT.